Given below is one T cell receptor beta chain in context. What it binds is unknown. The method was immunoSEQ multiplex PCR; TCRdb's version includes in-frame clones alone and lacks a portion of them. This sample carries approximately 340,000 clones, just over 90% of them seen once, and the ten largest clones take about 3.8%. The CDR3 is 15 amino acids. V was cut by 0 bases and J by 5 bases, with 10 bases left in between. Germline CDR1 is SGHAT and CDR2 is FQNNGV. This sample is part of a study of Ad26.COV2.S vaccination and SARS-CoV-2 variants. Study results and limitations: Those who received the vaccine showed greater spike-specific TCR breadth than those given placebo. Possibly, TCR breadth and depth analyses underestimated total T cell responses. A substantial breadth of spike-specific CD8+ and CD4+ T cell responses after vaccination has been reported.

The V gene is TRBV11-2, the J gene TRBJ2-2, with D maybe TRBD1 (7 bases). The TCR comes from a human donor who had recovered from COVID-19. Here the sequenced sample was peripheral blood, taken after recovery from COVID-19. CDR3: CASSLDSGGTGELFF. CDR3 DNA sequence: TGTGCCAGCAGCTTAGATTCAGGGGGGACCGGGGAGCTGTTTTTT.